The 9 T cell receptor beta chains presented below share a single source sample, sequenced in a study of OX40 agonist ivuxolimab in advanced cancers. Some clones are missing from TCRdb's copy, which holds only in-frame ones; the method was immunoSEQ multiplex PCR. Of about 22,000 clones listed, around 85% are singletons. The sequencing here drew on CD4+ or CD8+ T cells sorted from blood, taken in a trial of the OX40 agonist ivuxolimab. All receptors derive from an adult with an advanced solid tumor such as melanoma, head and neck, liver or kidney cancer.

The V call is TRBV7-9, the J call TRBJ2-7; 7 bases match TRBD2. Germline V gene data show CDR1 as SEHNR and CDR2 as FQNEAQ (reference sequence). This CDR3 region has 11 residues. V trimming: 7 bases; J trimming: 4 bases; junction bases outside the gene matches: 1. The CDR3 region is CASTGGYEQYF. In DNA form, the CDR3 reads TGTGCCAGCACCGGGGGGTACGAGCAGTACTTC.

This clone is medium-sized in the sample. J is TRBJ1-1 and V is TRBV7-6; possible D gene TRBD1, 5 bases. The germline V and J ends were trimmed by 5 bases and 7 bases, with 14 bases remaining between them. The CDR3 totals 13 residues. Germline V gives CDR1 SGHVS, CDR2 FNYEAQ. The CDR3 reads CASSLRDGLEAFF. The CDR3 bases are TGTGCCAGCAGCCTCCGGGACGGACTTGAAGCTTTCTTT.

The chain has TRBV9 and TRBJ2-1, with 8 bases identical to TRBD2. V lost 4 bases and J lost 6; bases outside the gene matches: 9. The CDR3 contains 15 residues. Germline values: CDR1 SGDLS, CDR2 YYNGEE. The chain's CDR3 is CASSPWATSGNEQFF. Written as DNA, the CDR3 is TGTGCCAGCAGCCCTTGGGCTACTAGCGGCAATGAGCAGTTCTTC.

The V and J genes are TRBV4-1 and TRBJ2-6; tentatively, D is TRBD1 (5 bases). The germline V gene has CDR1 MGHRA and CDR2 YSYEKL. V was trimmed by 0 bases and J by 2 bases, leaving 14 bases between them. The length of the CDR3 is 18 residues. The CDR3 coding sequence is TGCGCCAGCAGCCAAGAGTGGGCGGACAACACTGGGGCCAACGTCCTGACTTTC. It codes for CASSQEWADNTGANVLTF.

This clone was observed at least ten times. The CDR3 is CASSAGDTSTDTQYF. Written as DNA, the CDR3 is TGTGCCAGCAGTGCGGGAGATACTAGCACAGATACGCAGTATTTT. The chain links TRBV6-4 to TRBJ2-3, with a tentative D call TRBD2 (6 bases). This CDR3 spans 15 amino acids. V was trimmed by 4 bases and J by 0 bases, leaving 11 bases between them. From germline, CDR1 is MRHNA and CDR2 SNTAGT.

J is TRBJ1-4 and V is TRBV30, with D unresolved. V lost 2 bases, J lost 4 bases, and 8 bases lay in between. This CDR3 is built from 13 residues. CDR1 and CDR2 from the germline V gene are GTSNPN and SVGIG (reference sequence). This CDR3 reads CAWSYLSNEKLFF. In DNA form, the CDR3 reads TGTGCCTGGAGTTACCTGAGTAATGAAAAACTGTTTTTT.

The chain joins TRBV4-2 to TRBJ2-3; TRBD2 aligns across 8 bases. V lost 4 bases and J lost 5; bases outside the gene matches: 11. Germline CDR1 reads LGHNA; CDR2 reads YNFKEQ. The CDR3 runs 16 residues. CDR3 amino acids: CASSPRTSPSLDTQYF. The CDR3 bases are TGTGCCAGCAGCCCACGGACTAGCCCTAGCCTAGATACGCAGTATTTT.

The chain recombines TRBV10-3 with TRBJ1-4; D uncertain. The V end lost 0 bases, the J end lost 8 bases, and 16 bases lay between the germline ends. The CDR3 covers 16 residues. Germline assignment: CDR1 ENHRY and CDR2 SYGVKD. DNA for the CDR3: TGTGCCATCAGTGAGTCGACGGCCGTTACACAAGAAAAACTGTTTTTT. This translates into CAISESTAVTQEKLFF.

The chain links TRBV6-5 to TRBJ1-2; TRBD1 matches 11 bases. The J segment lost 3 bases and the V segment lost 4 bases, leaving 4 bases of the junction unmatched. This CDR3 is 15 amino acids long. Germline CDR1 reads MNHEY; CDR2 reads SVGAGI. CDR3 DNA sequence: TGTGCCAGCAGTTTCCGGACAGGGGGCTACTATGGCTACACCTTC. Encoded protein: CASSFRTGGYYGYTF.